The clone carrying this TCR beta chain occurred a few times. Each CDR3 protein gets one entry after TCRdb re-called the RACE reads with MiXCR. Here the sample spans under 55,000 distinct CDR3 sequences, approximately 9.9% being singletons. Time point noted: patch test 3, about 24 weeks after DPC sensitization. Treatment given: therapeutic diphenylcyclopropenone sensitization with weekly scalp DPC. Germline V lookup: CDR1 DFQATT, CDR2 SNEGSKA (reference sequence). V lost 5 bases, J lost 6 bases, and 15 bases lay in between. The CDR3 totals 13 residues. This entry belongs to a study of human T cells and chemical hapten exposure.

The TCR originated in a woman aged 35 to 49 with alopecia areata. Some clones in this sample may be carry-over from other donors' samples. This rearrangement joins TRBV20-1 to TRBJ2-3, with D possibly matching TRBD1 (6 bases). The sample in question was whole blood, obtained in connection with sensitization to the hapten diphenylcyclopropenone (DPC). Here the CDR3 reads CSALQGKSDTQYF. The CDR3 region has the DNA TGCAGTGCTCTCCAGGGGAAGTCGGATACGCAGTATTTT.